A single sample is the source of the 15 T cell receptor beta chains below, sequenced in a study of shared clonotypes between healthy human individuals. TCRdb's copy holds only in-frame clones and misses some; the assay was immunoSEQ multiplex PCR. This table has around 430,000 clones, roughly 77% appearing once. The sequenced sample consisted of PBMCs. The origin of the receptors is a middle-aged woman in good health. Some clones in this sample may be carry-over from other donors' samples.

The chain carries TRBV27 and TRBJ2-7, with D unresolved. This CDR3 contains 16 residues. Germline CDR1 reads MNHEY; CDR2 reads SMNVEV (reference sequence). Trimming took off 6 bases at V and 0 bases at J, with 18 bases between the two ends. The CDR3 reads CASRGDVLGPSYEQYF. The CDR3 DNA follows: TGTGCCAGCAGGGGTGACGTTTTGGGCCCCTCCTACGAGCAGTACTTC.

This sequence joins TRBV6-1 and TRBJ2-5; the D gene is possibly TRBD1 (6 bases). The V gene lost 1 base and the J gene lost 9 bases, with 18 bases spanning the gap. The CDR3 extends over 15 amino acids. Germline V CDR1 and CDR2: MNHNS, SASEGT. Written as DNA, the CDR3 is TGTGCCAGCAGTGAAGTTGTCAGACAGGTGGTAGCCCAGTACTTC. This sequence encodes CASSEVVRQVVAQYF.

This chain uses TRBV29-1 with TRBJ1-2; no clear D gene. The CDR3 is 13 amino acids. V lost 3 bases and J lost 7, with 15 bases in between. Germline V gene data show CDR1 as SQVTM and CDR2 as ANQGSEA. The CDR3 sequence is CSVDIWMAGGYTF. The CDR3 region has the DNA TGCAGCGTTGATATCTGGATGGCCGGTGGCTACACCTTC.

The chain has TRBV6-5 and TRBJ2-7; a weak D match, TRBD1 (6 bases). The CDR3 has 15 amino acids. The germline V and J ends were trimmed by 0 bases and 2 bases, with 11 bases remaining between them. Germline V CDR1 and CDR2: MNHEY, SVGAGI. For the CDR3, the DNA is TGTGCCAGCAGTTACTCGAGGGGGAGTACCTACGAGCAGTACTTC. The encoded protein is CASSYSRGSTYEQYF.

At least ten counts were recorded for this clone. The chain has TRBV5-6 and TRBJ1-2, with D possibly TRBD1 on 5 matching bases. This CDR3 is 15 amino acids long. V lost 2 bases and J 4 bases, leaving 15 bases between the germline ends. Per germline, CDR1 SGHDT and CDR2 YYEEEE. The CDR3 protein is CASSFGSGVGYGYTF. The CDR3 DNA follows: TGTGCCAGCAGCTTTGGGTCGGGGGTAGGCTATGGCTACACCTTC. Full variable domain (outside the CDR3, taken from reference TRBV5-6 and TRBJ1-2): DAGVTQSPTHLIKTRGQQVTLRCSPKSGHDTVSWYQQALGQGPQFIFQYYEEEERQRGNFPDRFSGHQFPNYSSELNVNALLLGDSALYLCASSFGSGVGYGYTFGSGTRLTVV.

The V call is TRBV6-5, the J call TRBJ1-1; 9 bases line up with TRBD1. This CDR3 has 16 residues. J lost 0 bases, V lost 4 bases, and 6 bases had no gene match. Looked up from germline, CDR1 is MNHEY and CDR2 is SVGAGI. Written as DNA, the CDR3 is TGTGCCAGCAGTTTCGCCGGGACAGGGATGAACACTGAAGCTTTCTTT. Its protein product is CASSFAGTGMNTEAFF.

As regards this clone: In the same sample, other DNA sequences code for this CDR3. The chain has TRBV2 and TRBJ1-1; D uncertain. Trimming removed 8 bases at V and 0 bases at J, with 4 bases between. Germline V gene sequence: CDR1 SNHLY, CDR2 FYNNEI. CDR3 length: 11 residues. The CDR3 region has the DNA TGTGCCAGCCGTCTGAACACTGAAGCTTTCTTT. Translation: CASRLNTEAFF. Drawing the rest from reference TRBV2 and TRBJ1-1, the complete variable domain is EPEVTQTPSHQVTQMGQEVILRCVPISNHLYFYWYRQILGQKVEFLVSFYNNEISEKSEIFDDQFSVERPDGSNFTLKIRSTKLEDSAMYFCASRLNTEAFFGQGTRLTVV.

The V call is TRBV4-2, the J call TRBJ2-7; the D gene is possibly TRBD1 (6 bases). This CDR3 has 16 residues. Germline assignment: CDR1 LGHNA and CDR2 YNFKEQ. V was pared by 1 base and J by 3 bases, with 16 bases between. DNA for the CDR3: TGTGCCAGCAGCCAAGGCAGCGCAGGGGTGGGCTACGAGCAGTACTTC. Translated: CASSQGSAGVGYEQYF.

The chain links TRBV5-4 to TRBJ2-7; D possibly corresponds to TRBD2 (5 bases). The ends were cut back, 4 bases at V and 6 bases at J, with 11 bases in the middle. The CDR3 length is 12 residues. Germline V CDR1 and CDR2: SGHNT, YYREEE (reference sequence). CDR3 in amino acids: CASSHPGFEQYF. The DNA for the CDR3 is TGTGCCAGCAGCCACCCGGGGTTCGAGCAGTACTTC. Combining the CDR3 with reference TRBV5-4 and TRBJ2-7 gives the whole variable domain ETGVTQSPTHLIKTRGQQVTLRCSSQSGHNTVSWYQQALGQGPQFIFQYYREEENGRGNFPPRFSGLQFPNYSSELNVNALELDDSALYLCASSHPGFEQYFGPGTRLTVT.

The genes are TRBV6-6 and TRBJ2-1; 11 bases line up with TRBD2. The germline CDR1 and CDR2 sequences are MNHNY and SVGAGI (reference sequence). The CDR3 has 15 amino acids. The trim removed 4 bases at V and 8 bases at J, leaving 7 bases unmatched. CDR3 nucleotides: TGTGCCAGCAGTTCCAGACTAGCGGGACTAGATGAGCAGTTCTTC. This encodes CASSSRLAGLDEQFF.

J is TRBJ1-1 and V is TRBV7-9; TRBD1 is a possible D gene (6 bases). This CDR3 has 17 residues. Trimming removed 1 base at V and 3 bases at J, with 18 bases between. Looked up from germline, CDR1 is SEHNR and CDR2 is FQNEAQ (reference sequence). This CDR3 reads CASSLVFSLNRDTEAFF. The CDR3 DNA reads as TGTGCCAGCAGCTTAGTGTTTTCCCTTAACAGGGACACTGAAGCTTTCTTT.

This chain joins TRBV7-2 and TRBJ2-2; D not certain. In germline, CDR1 is SGHTA, CDR2 FQGNSA. The ends were cut back, 5 bases at V and 7 bases at J, with 8 bases in the middle. The CDR3 runs 12 residues. As DNA, the CDR3 is TGTGCCAGCAGCCCCCTGGGCGGGGAGCTGTTTTTT. It codes for CASSPLGGELFF.

The chain recombines TRBV2 with TRBJ2-1, with 13 bases fitting TRBD2. The germline V gene has CDR1 SNHLY and CDR2 FYNNEI. This CDR3 is 15 amino acids long. J was trimmed by 8 bases and V by 4 bases; bases with no gene match: 5. In nucleotides, the CDR3 is TGTGCCAGCAGTGTCGGGACTAGCGGGACCCATGAGCAGTTCTTC. Translation gives CASSVGTSGTHEQFF.

CDR3 DNA: TGTGCCAGCTTGGGAGGGCCTTACAATGAGCAGTTCTTC. Protein: CASLGGPYNEQFF. The V gene is TRBV6-1, the J gene TRBJ2-1; 7 bases fit TRBD2. The germline CDR1 and CDR2 sequences are MNHNS and SASEGT. This CDR3 has 13 amino acids. After removal of 8 bases from V and 4 bases from J, the junction contained 5 bases not matched to a gene.

The chain is built from TRBV27 and TRBJ1-3, with D unresolved. Germline loops: CDR1 MNHEY, CDR2 SMNVEV (reference sequence). The CDR3 is 16 residues long. The V end lost 5 bases, the J end lost 0 bases, and 14 bases lay between the germline ends. The CDR3 DNA reads TGTGCCAGCAGTCCCTACCTGGACGGCTCTGGAAACACCATATATTTT. This sequence encodes CASSPYLDGSGNTIYF.